The present T cell receptor beta chain was sequenced within a study of cytomegalovirus exposure and HLA in healthy donors. Study background: The 90 to 150 validation repertoires matched the 500 to 750 first-cohort repertoires in platform, a later analysis reported. Study results and caveats: Researchers catalogued roughly 170 TCR beta chains as cytomegalovirus-associated. Subsequent analysis revealed that first-cohort TCR clusters tended to co-occur in the roughly 120 validation repertoires.

Generated by immunoSEQ multiplex PCR, the TCRdb table keeps only in-frame clones and is missing some. The sample gives 80,000 to 100,000 clones, roughly nine tenths of which show up once; under 6.5% is in the top ten. V gave up 4 bases and J gave up 0 bases, with 3 bases separating them. Germline CDR1 and CDR2: SEHNR and FQNEAQ (reference sequence). The length of the CDR3 is 12 residues. Worth noting for this clone: Its antigen is as yet unknown.

The V and J genes are TRBV7-9 and TRBJ1-1; D gene uncertain. Sequencing was performed on PBMCs. This sequence was found in a man aged 18-30 years in good health and CMV-seropositive. The CDR3 sequence is CASSYMNTEAFF. CDR3 sequence (DNA): TGTGCCAGCAGCTATATGAACACTGAAGCTTTCTTT.